The sequence of this T cell receptor (beta chain) was determined in a study of T cells in Graves' hyperthyroidism and ophthalmopathy. At the level of the study: Before any treatment, at initial diagnosis, peripheral blood was collected.

This CDR3 region has 16 residues. The germline CDR1 and CDR2 sequences are KGHDR and SFDVKD. The ends lost 3 bases at V and 5 bases at J; junction bases unmatched: 10. Each diagnosis drew on symptoms, thyroxine, TRAb, thyroid ultrasound and orbital computed tomography findings. Amplification of TCR beta CDR3 regions used RNA as the template. First-round RT-PCR of the TCR CDR3 relied on the HTBI primer set. TCRdb analysed the multiplex PCR reads with MiXCR anew, one entry per CDR3 protein. The sample lists over 200,000 distinct CDR3 sequences, around 20% seen once, with about 45% in the top ten. Whole-study findings and limits: In blood, most of the thyroid clonotypes expanded above 0.001 were also present.

About this clonotype itself: Its antigen remains unidentified.

The chain has TRBV24-1 and TRBJ2-7; 9 bases align to TRBD1. The sample consisted of blood. This TCR was recovered from a man aged 35 to 55 with Graves' hyperthyroidism. The CDR3 nucleotides are TGTGCCACCAGTGATCAGAGCGGGACAGGGCACGACGAGCAGTACTTC. Amino acids: CATSDQSGTGHDEQYF.